The sequence of this T cell receptor beta chain was determined in a study of cytomegalovirus exposure and HLA in healthy donors. The germline CDR1 and CDR2 sequences are SGHRS and YFSETQ. V lost 4 bases, J lost 0 bases, and 13 bases lay in between. The CDR3 spans 15 residues. Primers included in the PCR were 60 Vbeta and 13 Jbeta primers. Measured with immunoSEQ multiplex PCR; TCRdb has only the in-frame clones, and not every one. The sample has about 230,000 clones, 75% to 90% seen once. This TCR derives from a woman aged 18 to 35 in good health and CMV-seronegative. V gene TRBV5-1 combines with J gene TRBJ1-1, with D unresolved. Sequenced input: PBMCs. CDR3 in DNA: TGCGCCAGCAGCATTAACAGAGAACTGAACACTGAAGCTTTCTTT. Protein sequence: CASSINRELNTEAFF.